Listed below are T cell receptor beta chains from one sample, sequenced in a study of shared clonotypes between healthy human individuals. TCRdb's table, derived via immunoSEQ multiplex PCR, lists solely in-frame clones and lacks some. The repertoire consists of more than 2 million clones, with less than 95% occurring once and the leading ten covering around 1.1%. Sequenced input: naive CD8+ T cells sorted from blood. Receptors originate from a man between 18 and 35 years old in good health. Both conserved end residues are part of each CDR3. Each record gives: D gene, clone size, V gene, J gene, CDR3 DNA, CDR3 protein. A D gene is named only where the DNA matches it firmly. Only part of the rows carry a size: once, few, many, or a class if the clone is expanded.

d_call: TRBD1
clone_size: .
v_call: TRBV13
j_call: TRBJ2-1
cdr3_nt: TGTGCCAGTACCGGGACAGGGGGATGGAATGAGCAGTTCTTC
cdr3_aa: CASTGTGGWNEQFF

d_call: TRBD1
clone_size: .
v_call: TRBV6-5
j_call: TRBJ1-6
cdr3_nt: TGTGCCAGCAGTTACGGGACAGGCTTTAATTCACCCCTCCACTTT
cdr3_aa: CASSYGTGFNSPLHF

d_call: .
clone_size: .
v_call: TRBV9
j_call: TRBJ1-2
cdr3_nt: TGTGCCAGCAGCTTAACCCGAGAGACGGAACTCTATGGCTACACCTTC
cdr3_aa: CASSLTRETELYGYTF

d_call: .
clone_size: once
v_call: TRBV19
j_call: TRBJ2-6
cdr3_nt: TGTGCCAGTAGTATTAACGAGCTGGGGGCCAACGTCCTGACTTTC
cdr3_aa: CASSINELGANVLTF

d_call: TRBD2
clone_size: .
v_call: TRBV6-1
j_call: TRBJ2-7
cdr3_nt: TGTGCCAGCAGTGATATAGCGGGGGGGCCCAACGAGCAGTACTTC
cdr3_aa: CASSDIAGGPNEQYF

d_call: .
clone_size: once
v_call: TRBV25-1
j_call: TRBJ2-3
cdr3_nt: TGTGCCAGCACCCTCCGAGGGACGGGGGAGGATACGCAGTATTTT
cdr3_aa: CASTLRGTGEDTQYF

d_call: .
clone_size: .
v_call: TRBV27
j_call: TRBJ2-5
cdr3_nt: TGTGCCAGCAGTCCCTCCGCCCCCGTTTACCAAGAGACCCAGTACTTC
cdr3_aa: CASSPSAPVYQETQYF

d_call: .
clone_size: few
v_call: TRBV9
j_call: TRBJ1-6
cdr3_nt: TGTGCCAGCAGCGTAGAAGCAGGGTATAATTCACCCCTCCACTTT
cdr3_aa: CASSVEAGYNSPLHF

d_call: TRBD2
clone_size: .
v_call: TRBV2
j_call: TRBJ2-2
cdr3_nt: TGTGCCAGCAGTGAGTGGCTAGCGGTTAACACCGGGGAGCTGTTTTTT
cdr3_aa: CASSEWLAVNTGELFF

d_call: TRBD2
clone_size: .
v_call: TRBV2
j_call: TRBJ2-5
cdr3_nt: TGTGCCAGCAGTGAATACGTAGCGGGAGTAGGGGAGACCCAGTACTTC
cdr3_aa: CASSEYVAGVGETQYF

d_call: .
clone_size: .
v_call: TRBV7-2
j_call: TRBJ2-2
cdr3_nt: TGTGCCAGCAGCTTAGTCCAGAACACCGGGGAGCTGTTTTTT
cdr3_aa: CASSLVQNTGELFF

d_call: .
clone_size: .
v_call: TRBV5-8
j_call: TRBJ1-5
cdr3_nt: TGTGCCACCTCGGGCCCTAGCAATCAGCCCCAGCATTTT
cdr3_aa: CATSGPSNQPQHF

d_call: TRBD1
clone_size: .
v_call: TRBV4-3
j_call: TRBJ1-4
cdr3_nt: TGCGCCAGCAGCCGAGGGGGCGGGATGAATGAAAAACTGTTTTTT
cdr3_aa: CASSRGGGMNEKLFF

d_call: TRBD1
clone_size: .
v_call: TRBV6-5
j_call: TRBJ1-1
cdr3_nt: TGTGCCAGCAGTTACGCCGACTACGTGACAGGGAAAGCTTTCTTT
cdr3_aa: CASSYADYVTGKAFF

d_call: .
clone_size: .
v_call: TRBV5-1
j_call: TRBJ2-1
cdr3_nt: TGCGCCAGCAGCTTGATCGGTCCACACAATGAGCAGTTCTTC
cdr3_aa: CASSLIGPHNEQFF

d_call: .
clone_size: .
v_call: TRBV7-9
j_call: TRBJ2-7
cdr3_nt: TGTGCCAGCAGCTTTCCGGATTCCTACGAGCAGTACTTC
cdr3_aa: CASSFPDSYEQYF

d_call: TRBD2
clone_size: .
v_call: TRBV6-1
j_call: TRBJ2-7
cdr3_nt: TGTGCCAGCAGTCTACTCGGGGGGGCCCCGCACTTC
cdr3_aa: CASSLLGGAPHF

d_call: .
clone_size: .
v_call: TRBV5-6
j_call: TRBJ1-1
cdr3_nt: TGTGCCAGCAGCTTGGTGCCAGGACCAAACACTGAAGCTTTCTTT
cdr3_aa: CASSLVPGPNTEAFF

d_call: .
clone_size: .
v_call: TRBV29-1
j_call: TRBJ2-2
cdr3_nt: TGCAGCGACCGACAGGTCATTGGCCAGGACACCGGGGAGCTGTTTTTT
cdr3_aa: CSDRQVIGQDTGELFF

d_call: .
clone_size: .
v_call: TRBV2
j_call: TRBJ1-2
cdr3_nt: TGTGCCAGCCGTGGAGGCGTCAACTATGGCTACACCTTC
cdr3_aa: CASRGGVNYGYTF

d_call: TRBD2
clone_size: .
v_call: TRBV4-3
j_call: TRBJ2-3
cdr3_nt: TGCGCCAGCAGCCAAGAAGTCAGCGGGAGCGGAGATACGCAGTATTTT
cdr3_aa: CASSQEVSGSGDTQYF

d_call: .
clone_size: .
v_call: TRBV27
j_call: TRBJ1-4
cdr3_nt: TGTGCCAGCAGTTTAACACCAGGGGCAACTAATGAAAAACTGTTTTTT
cdr3_aa: CASSLTPGATNEKLFF

d_call: .
clone_size: .
v_call: TRBV7-9
j_call: TRBJ2-5
cdr3_nt: TGTGCCAGCAGCAATGGACCCACGGGAGAGACCCAGTACTTC
cdr3_aa: CASSNGPTGETQYF

d_call: TRBD1
clone_size: .
v_call: TRBV2
j_call: TRBJ1-6
cdr3_nt: TGTGCCAGCCGGGACAGACCCAATTCACCCCTCCACTTT
cdr3_aa: CASRDRPNSPLHF

d_call: .
clone_size: .
v_call: TRBV7-2
j_call: TRBJ1-1
cdr3_nt: TGTGCCAGCAGCTTACTGCGCACTGAAGCTTTCTTT
cdr3_aa: CASSLLRTEAFF

d_call: TRBD1
clone_size: .
v_call: TRBV9
j_call: TRBJ1-4
cdr3_nt: TGTGCCAGCAGCTCTCCCGGGACAGGGGGCGGTAGTGAAAAACTGTTTTTT
cdr3_aa: CASSSPGTGGGSEKLFF

d_call: TRBD2
clone_size: .
v_call: TRBV19
j_call: TRBJ2-2
cdr3_nt: TGTGCCAGTAGTATAGAGCCTAGCGGGAGCAGGGAGCTGTTTTTT
cdr3_aa: CASSIEPSGSRELFF

d_call: TRBD2
clone_size: .
v_call: TRBV4-3
j_call: TRBJ2-7
cdr3_nt: TGCGCCAGCAGCCAAGATACCCCTAGCGGGTATTACGAGCAGTACTTC
cdr3_aa: CASSQDTPSGYYEQYF

d_call: .
clone_size: .
v_call: TRBV27
j_call: TRBJ2-1
cdr3_nt: TGTGCCAGCAGTTTTTTTAACAATGAGCAGTTCTTC
cdr3_aa: CASSFFNNEQFF

d_call: .
clone_size: .
v_call: TRBV7-9
j_call: TRBJ2-2
cdr3_nt: TGTGCCAGCAGCCCCACTACCGCGAACACCGGGGAGCTGTTTTTT
cdr3_aa: CASSPTTANTGELFF

d_call: .
clone_size: .
v_call: TRBV5-4
j_call: TRBJ2-5
cdr3_nt: TGTGCCAGCAGCCCTTTCGGCGGCGTGGAGACCCAGTACTTC
cdr3_aa: CASSPFGGVETQYF

d_call: .
clone_size: .
v_call: TRBV5-6
j_call: TRBJ2-7
cdr3_nt: TGTGCCAGCAGCTTCAGGGCATTCTACGAGCAGTACTTC
cdr3_aa: CASSFRAFYEQYF

d_call: .
clone_size: .
v_call: TRBV10-3
j_call: TRBJ2-1
cdr3_nt: TGTGCCATCAGTGAGGAGGTAAGCGGTGAGCAGTTCTTC
cdr3_aa: CAISEEVSGEQFF

d_call: .
clone_size: .
v_call: TRBV6-5
j_call: TRBJ1-5
cdr3_nt: TGTGCCAGCAGCTCCAGTGTAGAACAGCCCCAGCATTTT
cdr3_aa: CASSSSVEQPQHF

d_call: .
clone_size: .
v_call: TRBV7-9
j_call: TRBJ2-5
cdr3_nt: TGTGCCAGCAGCTCCCCGGAACAGCAACAAGAGACCCAGTACTTC
cdr3_aa: CASSSPEQQQETQYF

d_call: .
clone_size: .
v_call: TRBV7-9
j_call: TRBJ2-1
cdr3_nt: TGTGCCAGCAGCCCTACTAGCTCGGAGCAGTTCTTC
cdr3_aa: CASSPTSSEQFF

d_call: TRBD2
clone_size: .
v_call: TRBV27
j_call: TRBJ2-3
cdr3_nt: TGTGCCAGCAGTCCCGGGACTAGCGGGGGGGCAGATACGCAGTATTTT
cdr3_aa: CASSPGTSGGADTQYF

d_call: TRBD1
clone_size: .
v_call: TRBV10-3
j_call: TRBJ1-1
cdr3_nt: TGTGCCATCAGTGAAGGACAGGGCCTGAACACTGAAGCTTTCTTT
cdr3_aa: CAISEGQGLNTEAFF

d_call: TRBD2
clone_size: .
v_call: TRBV5-4
j_call: TRBJ2-1
cdr3_nt: TGTGCCAGCAGCTCCCTAGCGGGGGGGCCCCATGAGCAGTTCTTC
cdr3_aa: CASSSLAGGPHEQFF